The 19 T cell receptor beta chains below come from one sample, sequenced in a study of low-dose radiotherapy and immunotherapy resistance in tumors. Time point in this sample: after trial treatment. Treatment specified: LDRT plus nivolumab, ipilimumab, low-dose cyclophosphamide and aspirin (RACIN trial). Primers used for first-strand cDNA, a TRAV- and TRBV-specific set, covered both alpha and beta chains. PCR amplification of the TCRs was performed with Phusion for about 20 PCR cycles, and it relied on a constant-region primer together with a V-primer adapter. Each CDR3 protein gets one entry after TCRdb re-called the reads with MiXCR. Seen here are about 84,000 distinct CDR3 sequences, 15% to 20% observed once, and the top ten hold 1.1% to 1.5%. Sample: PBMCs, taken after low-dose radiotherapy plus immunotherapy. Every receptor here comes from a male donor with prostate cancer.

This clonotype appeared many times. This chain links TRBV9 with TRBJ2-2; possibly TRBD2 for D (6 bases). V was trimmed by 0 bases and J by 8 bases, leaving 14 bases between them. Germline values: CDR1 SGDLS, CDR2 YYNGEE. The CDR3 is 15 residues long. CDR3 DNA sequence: TGTGCCAGCAGCGTAGAGTTGGGGGGACGGGGGGAGCTGTTTTTT. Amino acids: CASSVELGGRGELFF. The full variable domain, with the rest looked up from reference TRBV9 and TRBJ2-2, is DSGVTQTPKHLITATGQRVTLRCSPRSGDLSVYWYQQSLDQGLQFLIQYYNGEERAKGNILERFSAQQFPDLHSELNLSSLELGDSALYFCASSVELGGRGELFFGEGSRLTVL.

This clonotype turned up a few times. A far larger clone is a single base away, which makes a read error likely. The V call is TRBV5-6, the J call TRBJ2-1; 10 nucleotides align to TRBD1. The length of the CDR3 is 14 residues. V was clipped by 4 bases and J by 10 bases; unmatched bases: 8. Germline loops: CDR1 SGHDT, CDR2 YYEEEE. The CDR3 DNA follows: TGTGCCAGCAGCAGACAGGGGGCCTCCTACGAGCAGTTCTTC. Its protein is CASSRQGASYEQFF.

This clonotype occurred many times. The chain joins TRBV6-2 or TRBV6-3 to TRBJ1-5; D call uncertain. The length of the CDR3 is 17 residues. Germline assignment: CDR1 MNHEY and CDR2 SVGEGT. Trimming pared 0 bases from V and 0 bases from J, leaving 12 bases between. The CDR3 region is CASSYSPTAYSNQPQHF. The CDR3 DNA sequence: TGTGCCAGCAGTTACTCGCCGACGGCTTATAGCAATCAGCCCCAGCATTTT.

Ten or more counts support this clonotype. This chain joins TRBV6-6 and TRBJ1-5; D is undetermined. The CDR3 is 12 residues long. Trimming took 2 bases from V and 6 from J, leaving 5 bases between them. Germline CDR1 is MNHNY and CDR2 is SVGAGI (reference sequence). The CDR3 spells CASSYEGQPQHF. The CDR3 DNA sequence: TGTGCCAGCAGTTACGAAGGTCAGCCCCAGCATTTT.

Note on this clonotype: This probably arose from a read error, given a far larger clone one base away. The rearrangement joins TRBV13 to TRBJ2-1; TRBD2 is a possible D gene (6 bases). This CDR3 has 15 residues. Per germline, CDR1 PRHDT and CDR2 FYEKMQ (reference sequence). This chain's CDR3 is CASSPRAGSYNEQSF. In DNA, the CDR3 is TGTGCCAGCAGCCCACGGGCGGGGTCCTACAATGAGCAGTCCTTC.

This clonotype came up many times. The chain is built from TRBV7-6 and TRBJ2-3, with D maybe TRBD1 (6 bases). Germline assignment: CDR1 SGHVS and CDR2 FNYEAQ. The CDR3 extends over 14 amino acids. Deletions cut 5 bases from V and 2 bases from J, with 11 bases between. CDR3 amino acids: CASSLGQYTDTQYF. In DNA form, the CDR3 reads TGTGCCAGCAGCCTCGGACAGTACACAGATACGCAGTATTTT. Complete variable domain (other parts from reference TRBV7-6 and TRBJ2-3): GAGVSQSPRYKVTKRGQDVALRCDPISGHVSLYWYRQALGQGPEFLTYFNYEAQQDKSGLPNDRFSAERPEGSISTLTIQRTEQRDSAMYRCASSLGQYTDTQYFGPGTRLTVL.

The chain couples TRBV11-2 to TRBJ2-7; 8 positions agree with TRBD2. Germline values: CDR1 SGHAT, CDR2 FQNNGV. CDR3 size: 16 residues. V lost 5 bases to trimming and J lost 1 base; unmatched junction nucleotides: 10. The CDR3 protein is CASSPGGPGGSYEQYF. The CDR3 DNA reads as TGTGCCAGCAGCCCCGGCGGACCGGGGGGGTCCTACGAGCAGTACTTC.

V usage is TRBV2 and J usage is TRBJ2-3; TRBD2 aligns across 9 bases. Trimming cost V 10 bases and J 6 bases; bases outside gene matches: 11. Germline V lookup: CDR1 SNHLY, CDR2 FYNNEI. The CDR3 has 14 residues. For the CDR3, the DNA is TGTGCCACCGAGAGCGGGGGGCCCCCCGATACGCAGTATTTT. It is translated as CATESGGPPDTQYF.

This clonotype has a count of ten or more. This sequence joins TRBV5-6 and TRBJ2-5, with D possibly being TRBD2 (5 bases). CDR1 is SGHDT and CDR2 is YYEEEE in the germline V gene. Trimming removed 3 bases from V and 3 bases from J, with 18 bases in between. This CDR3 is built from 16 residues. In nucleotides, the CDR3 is TGTGCCAGCAGCTATACTATCACCGGGGTTGAAGAGACCCAGTACTTC. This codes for CASSYTITGVEETQYF.

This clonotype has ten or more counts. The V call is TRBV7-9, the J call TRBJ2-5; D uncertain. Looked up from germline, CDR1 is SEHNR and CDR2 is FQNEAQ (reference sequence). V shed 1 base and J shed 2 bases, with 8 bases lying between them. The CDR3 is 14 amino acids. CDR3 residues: CASSLEPQQETQYF. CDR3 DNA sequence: TGTGCCAGCAGCTTAGAACCGCAACAAGAGACCCAGTACTTC.

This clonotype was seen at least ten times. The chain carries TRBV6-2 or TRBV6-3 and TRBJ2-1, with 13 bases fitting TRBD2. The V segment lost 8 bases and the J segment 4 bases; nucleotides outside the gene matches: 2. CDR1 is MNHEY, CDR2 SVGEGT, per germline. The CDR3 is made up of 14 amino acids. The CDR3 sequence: CASGTSGKYNEQFF. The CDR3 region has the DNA TGTGCCAGCGGGACTAGCGGGAAGTACAATGAGCAGTTCTTC.

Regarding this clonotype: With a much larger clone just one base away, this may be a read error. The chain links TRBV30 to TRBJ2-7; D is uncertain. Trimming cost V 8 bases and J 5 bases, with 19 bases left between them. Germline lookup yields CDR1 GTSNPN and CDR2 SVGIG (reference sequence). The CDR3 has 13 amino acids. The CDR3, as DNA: TGTGCCCGGAAGGGTATGGGAAGTCACGAGCAGTACTTC. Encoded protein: CARKGMGSHEQYF.

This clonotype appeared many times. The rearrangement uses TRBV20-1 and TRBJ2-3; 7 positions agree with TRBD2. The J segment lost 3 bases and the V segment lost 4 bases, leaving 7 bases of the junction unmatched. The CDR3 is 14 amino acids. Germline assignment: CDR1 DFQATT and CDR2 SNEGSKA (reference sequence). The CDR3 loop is CSAILAEKTDTQYF. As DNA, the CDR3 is TGCAGTGCTATCCTAGCGGAGAAGACAGATACGCAGTATTTT.

CDR3 in DNA: TGCAGTGCAAAACGCGGGACAGGGGGCAACACCGGGGAGCTGTTGTTTTTT. Translated, it gives CSAKRGTGGNTGELLFF. This rearrangement joins TRBV20-1 to TRBJ2-2; 12 bases are a match to TRBD1. Germline V gene lookup returns CDR1 DFQATT and CDR2 SNEGSKA (reference sequence). Trimming cost V 6 bases and J 15 bases; bases outside gene matches: 23. The CDR3 contains 17 residues.

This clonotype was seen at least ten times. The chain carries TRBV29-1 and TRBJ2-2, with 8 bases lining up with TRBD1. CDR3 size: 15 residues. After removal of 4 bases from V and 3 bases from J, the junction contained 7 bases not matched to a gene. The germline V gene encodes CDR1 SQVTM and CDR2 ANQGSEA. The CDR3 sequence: CSVGTGIGYTGELFF. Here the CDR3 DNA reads TGCAGCGTTGGGACAGGGATTGGGTACACCGGGGAGCTGTTTTTT.

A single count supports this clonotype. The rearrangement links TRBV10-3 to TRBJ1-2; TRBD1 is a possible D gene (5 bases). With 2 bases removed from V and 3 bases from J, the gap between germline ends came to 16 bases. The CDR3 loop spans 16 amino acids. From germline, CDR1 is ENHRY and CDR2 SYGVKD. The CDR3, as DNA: TGTGCCATCAGTGAGGGACAAGTCCGTAGGGACTATGGCTACACCTTC. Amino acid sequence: CAISEGQVRRDYGYTF.

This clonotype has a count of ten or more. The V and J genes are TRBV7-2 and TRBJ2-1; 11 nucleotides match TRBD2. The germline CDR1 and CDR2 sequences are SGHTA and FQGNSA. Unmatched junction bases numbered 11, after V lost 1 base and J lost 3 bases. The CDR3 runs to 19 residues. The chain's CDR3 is CASSLVLTTSGTFYNEQFF. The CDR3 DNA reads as TGTGCCAGCAGCTTAGTTCTGACGACTAGCGGGACCTTCTACAATGAGCAGTTCTTC. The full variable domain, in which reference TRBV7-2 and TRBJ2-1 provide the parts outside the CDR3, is GAGVSQSPSNKVTEKGKDVELRCDPISGHTALYWYRQSLGQGLEFLIYFQGNSAPDKSGLPSDRFSAERTGGSVSTLTIQRTQQEDSAVYLCASSLVLTTSGTFYNEQFFGPGTRLTVL.

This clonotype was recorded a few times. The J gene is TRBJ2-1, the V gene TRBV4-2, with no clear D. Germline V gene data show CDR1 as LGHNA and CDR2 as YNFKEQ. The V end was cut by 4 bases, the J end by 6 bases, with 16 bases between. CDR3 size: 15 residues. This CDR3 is CASSPKGGNTNEQFF. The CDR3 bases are TGTGCCAGCAGCCCCAAGGGTGGGAACACCAATGAGCAGTTCTTC.

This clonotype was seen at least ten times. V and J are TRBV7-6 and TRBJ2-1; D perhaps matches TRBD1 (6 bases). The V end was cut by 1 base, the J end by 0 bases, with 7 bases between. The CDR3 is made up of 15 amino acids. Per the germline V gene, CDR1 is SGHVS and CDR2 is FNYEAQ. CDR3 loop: CASSLDRASYNEQFF. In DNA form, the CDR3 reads TGTGCCAGCAGCTTAGACAGGGCCTCCTACAATGAGCAGTTCTTC.